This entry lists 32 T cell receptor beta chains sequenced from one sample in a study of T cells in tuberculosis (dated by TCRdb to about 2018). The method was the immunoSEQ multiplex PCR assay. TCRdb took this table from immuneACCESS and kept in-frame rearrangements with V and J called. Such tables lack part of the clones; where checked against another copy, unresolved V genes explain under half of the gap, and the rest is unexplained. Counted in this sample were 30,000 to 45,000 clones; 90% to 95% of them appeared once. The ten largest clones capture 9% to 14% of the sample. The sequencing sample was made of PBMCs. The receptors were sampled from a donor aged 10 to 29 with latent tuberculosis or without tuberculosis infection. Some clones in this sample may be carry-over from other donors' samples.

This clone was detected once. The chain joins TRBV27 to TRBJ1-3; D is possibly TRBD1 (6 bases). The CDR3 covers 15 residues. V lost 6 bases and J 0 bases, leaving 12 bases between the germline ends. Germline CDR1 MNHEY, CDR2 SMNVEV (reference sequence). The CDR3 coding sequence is TGTGCCAGCAGAACAGGGTACGGCTCTGGAAACACCATATATTTT. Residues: CASRTGYGSGNTIYF.

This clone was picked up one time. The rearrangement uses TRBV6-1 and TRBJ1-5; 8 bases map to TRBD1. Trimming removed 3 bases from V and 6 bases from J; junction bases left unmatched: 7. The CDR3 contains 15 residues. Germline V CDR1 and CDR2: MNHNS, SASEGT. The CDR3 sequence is CASSEEPQGGQPQHF. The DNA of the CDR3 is TGTGCCAGCAGTGAGGAACCACAGGGGGGTCAGCCCCAGCATTTT.

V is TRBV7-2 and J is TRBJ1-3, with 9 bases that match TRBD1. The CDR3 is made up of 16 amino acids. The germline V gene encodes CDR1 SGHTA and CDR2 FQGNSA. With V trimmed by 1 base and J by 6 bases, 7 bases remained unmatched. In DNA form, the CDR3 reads TGTGCCAGCAGCTTAGTTGGGACAGGGCCCTCAAACACCATATATTTT. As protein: CASSLVGTGPSNTIYF.

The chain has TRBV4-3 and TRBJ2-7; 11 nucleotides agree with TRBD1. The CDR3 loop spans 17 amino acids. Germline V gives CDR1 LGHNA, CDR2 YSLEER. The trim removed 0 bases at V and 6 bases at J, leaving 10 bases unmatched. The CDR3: CASSQDWKGTGGSEQYF. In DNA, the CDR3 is TGCGCCAGCAGCCAAGACTGGAAAGGGACAGGGGGGTCCGAGCAGTACTTC.

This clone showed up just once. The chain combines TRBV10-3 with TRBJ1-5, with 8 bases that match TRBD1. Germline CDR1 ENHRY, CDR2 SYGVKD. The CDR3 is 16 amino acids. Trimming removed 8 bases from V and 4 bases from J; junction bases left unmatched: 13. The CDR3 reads CAIGRLTGQANQPQHF. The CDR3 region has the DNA TGTGCCATCGGAAGACTTACGGGACAGGCAAATCAGCCCCAGCATTTT.

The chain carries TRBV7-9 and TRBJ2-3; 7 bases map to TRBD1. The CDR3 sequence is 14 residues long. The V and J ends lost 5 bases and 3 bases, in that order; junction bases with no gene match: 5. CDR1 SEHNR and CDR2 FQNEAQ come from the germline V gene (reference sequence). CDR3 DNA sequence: TGTGCCAGCAGCGTCAGACAGGGTACAGATACGCAGTATTTT. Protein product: CASSVRQGTDTQYF.

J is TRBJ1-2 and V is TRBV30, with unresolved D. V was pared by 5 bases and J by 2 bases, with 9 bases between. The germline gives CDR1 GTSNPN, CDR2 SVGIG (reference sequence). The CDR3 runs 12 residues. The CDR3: CAWPPGNYGYTF. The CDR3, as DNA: TGTGCCTGGCCTCCGGGGAACTATGGCTACACCTTC.

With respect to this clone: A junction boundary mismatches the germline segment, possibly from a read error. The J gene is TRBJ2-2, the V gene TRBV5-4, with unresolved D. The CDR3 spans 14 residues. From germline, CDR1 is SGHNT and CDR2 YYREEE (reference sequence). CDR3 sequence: CASSLDQYTGELFF. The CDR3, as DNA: TGTGCCAGTAGCTTGGACCAGTACACCGGGGAGCTGTTTTTT.

The DNA of the CDR3 is TGTGCCAGCAGCCCTGACGAGGGACTAGCGGAGTACAATGAGCAGTTCTTC. Protein sequence: CASSPDEGLAEYNEQFF. The chain links TRBV11-2 to TRBJ2-1, with 11 bases lining up with TRBD2. CDR3 length: 17 residues. Germline loops: CDR1 SGHAT, CDR2 FQNNGV. Losses at the gene ends were 5 bases for V and 4 bases for J; bases not matched to a gene: 10. Full variable domain (outside the CDR3, taken from reference TRBV11-2 and TRBJ2-1): EAGVAQSPRYKIIEKRQSVAFWCNPISGHATLYWYQQILGQGPKLLIQFQNNGVVDDSQLPKDRFSAERLKGVDSTLKIQPAKLEDSAVYLCASSPDEGLAEYNEQFFGPGTRLTVL.

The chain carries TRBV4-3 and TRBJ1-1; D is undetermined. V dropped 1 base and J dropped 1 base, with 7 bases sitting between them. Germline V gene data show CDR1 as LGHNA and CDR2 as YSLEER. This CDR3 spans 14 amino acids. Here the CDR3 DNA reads TGCGCCAGCAGCCAAGTTCCAGAGAACACTGAAGCTTTCTTT. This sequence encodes CASSQVPENTEAFF.

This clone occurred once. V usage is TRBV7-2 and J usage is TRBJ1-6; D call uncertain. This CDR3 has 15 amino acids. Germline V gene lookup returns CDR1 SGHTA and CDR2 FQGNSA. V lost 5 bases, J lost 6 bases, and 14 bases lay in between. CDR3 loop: CASSVKASPNSPLHF. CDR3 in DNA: TGTGCCAGCAGCGTCAAAGCGTCCCCTAATTCACCCCTCCACTTT.

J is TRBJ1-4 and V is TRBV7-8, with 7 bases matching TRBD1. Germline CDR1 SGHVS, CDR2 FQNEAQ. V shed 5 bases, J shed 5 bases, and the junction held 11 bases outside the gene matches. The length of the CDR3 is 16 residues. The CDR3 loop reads CASSPRSYRGNEKLFF. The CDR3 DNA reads TGTGCCAGCAGCCCCCGATCCTACAGGGGCAATGAAAAACTGTTTTTT.

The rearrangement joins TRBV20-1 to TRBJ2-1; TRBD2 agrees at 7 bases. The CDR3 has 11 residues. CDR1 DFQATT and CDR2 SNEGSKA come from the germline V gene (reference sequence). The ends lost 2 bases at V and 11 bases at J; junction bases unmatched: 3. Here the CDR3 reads CSARTGLKQFF. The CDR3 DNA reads TGCAGTGCTAGAACGGGACTAAAGCAGTTCTTC.

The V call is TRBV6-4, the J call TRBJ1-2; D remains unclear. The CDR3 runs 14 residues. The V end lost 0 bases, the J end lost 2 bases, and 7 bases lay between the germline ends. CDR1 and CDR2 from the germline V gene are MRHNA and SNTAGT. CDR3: CASSDSDGNYGYTF. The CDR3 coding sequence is TGTGCCAGCAGTGACTCCGACGGGAACTATGGCTACACCTTC.

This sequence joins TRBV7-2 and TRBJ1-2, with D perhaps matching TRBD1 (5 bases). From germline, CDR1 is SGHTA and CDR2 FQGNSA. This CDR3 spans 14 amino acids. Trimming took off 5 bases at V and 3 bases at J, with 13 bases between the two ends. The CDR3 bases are TGTGCCAGCAGCGGGAAACAGGTTGACTATGGCTACACCTTC. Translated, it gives CASSGKQVDYGYTF. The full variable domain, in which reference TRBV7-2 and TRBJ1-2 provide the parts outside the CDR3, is GAGVSQSPSNKVTEKGKDVELRCDPISGHTALYWYRQSLGQGLEFLIYFQGNSAPDKSGLPSDRFSAERTGGSVSTLTIQRTQQEDSAVYLCASSGKQVDYGYTFGSGTRLTVV.

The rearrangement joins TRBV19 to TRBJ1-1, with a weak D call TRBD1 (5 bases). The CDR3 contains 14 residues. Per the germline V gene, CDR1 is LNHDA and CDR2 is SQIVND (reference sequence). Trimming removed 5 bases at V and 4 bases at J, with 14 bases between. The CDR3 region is CASSPSMGGTEAFF. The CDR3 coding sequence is TGTGCCAGTAGTCCCTCTATGGGGGGCACTGAAGCTTTCTTT.

CDR3 protein: CASSLTDRLGYNSPLHF. For the CDR3, the DNA is TGTGCCAGCAGCTTAACGGACAGACTGGGTTATAATTCACCCCTCCACTTT. The rearrangement joins TRBV7-2 to TRBJ1-6; TRBD1 is a possible D gene (6 bases). Looked up from germline, CDR1 is SGHTA and CDR2 is FQGNSA. V was trimmed by 2 bases and J by 4 bases, leaving 15 bases between them. CDR3 size: 17 residues.

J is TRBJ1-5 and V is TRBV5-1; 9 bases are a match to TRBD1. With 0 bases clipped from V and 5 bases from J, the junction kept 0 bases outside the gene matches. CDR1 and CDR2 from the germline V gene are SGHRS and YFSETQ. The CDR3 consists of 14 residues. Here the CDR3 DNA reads TGCGCCAGCAGCTTGGGGACAGGGGATCAGCCCCAGCATTTT. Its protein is CASSLGTGDQPQHF.

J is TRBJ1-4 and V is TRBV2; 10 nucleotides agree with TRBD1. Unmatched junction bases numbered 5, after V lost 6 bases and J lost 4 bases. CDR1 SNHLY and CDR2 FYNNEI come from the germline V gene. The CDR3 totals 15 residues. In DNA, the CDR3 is TGTGCCAGCAGGGACAGGGGGTATCTTAATGAAAAACTGTTTTTT. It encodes CASRDRGYLNEKLFF.

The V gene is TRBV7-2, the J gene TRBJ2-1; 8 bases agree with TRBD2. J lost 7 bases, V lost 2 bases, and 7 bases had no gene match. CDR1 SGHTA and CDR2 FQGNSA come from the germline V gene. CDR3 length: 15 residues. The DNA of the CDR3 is TGTGCCAGCAGCTTATCCAGCGGGGGTTATAATGAGCAGTTCTTC. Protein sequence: CASSLSSGGYNEQFF.

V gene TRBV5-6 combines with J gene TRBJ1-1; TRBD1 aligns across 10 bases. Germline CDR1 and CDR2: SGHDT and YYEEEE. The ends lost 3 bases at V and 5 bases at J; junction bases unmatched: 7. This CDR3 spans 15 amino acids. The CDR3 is CASSSIGQGGTEAFF. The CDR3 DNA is TGTGCCAGCAGCTCCATAGGACAGGGGGGGACTGAAGCTTTCTTT.

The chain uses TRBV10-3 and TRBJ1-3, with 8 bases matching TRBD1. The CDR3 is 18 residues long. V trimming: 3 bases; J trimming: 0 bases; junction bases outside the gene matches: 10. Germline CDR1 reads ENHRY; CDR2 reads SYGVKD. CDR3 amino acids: CAISDPGGLDDSGNTIYF. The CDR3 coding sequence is TGTGCCATCAGTGATCCAGGGGGCCTTGATGACTCTGGAAACACCATATATTTT.

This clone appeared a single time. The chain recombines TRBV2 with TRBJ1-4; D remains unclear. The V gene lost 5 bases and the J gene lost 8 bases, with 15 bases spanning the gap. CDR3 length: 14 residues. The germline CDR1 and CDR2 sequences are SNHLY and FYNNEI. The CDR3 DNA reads TGTGCCAGCAGTAATAACCGAGGGCGCGAAAAACTGTTTTTT. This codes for CASSNNRGREKLFF.

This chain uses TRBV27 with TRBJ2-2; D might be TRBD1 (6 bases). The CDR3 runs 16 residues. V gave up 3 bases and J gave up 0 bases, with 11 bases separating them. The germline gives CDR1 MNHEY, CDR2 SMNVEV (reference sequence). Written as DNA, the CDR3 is TGTGCCAGCAGTTTGAGTGGGGGCCCGAACACCGGGGAGCTGTTTTTT. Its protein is CASSLSGGPNTGELFF.

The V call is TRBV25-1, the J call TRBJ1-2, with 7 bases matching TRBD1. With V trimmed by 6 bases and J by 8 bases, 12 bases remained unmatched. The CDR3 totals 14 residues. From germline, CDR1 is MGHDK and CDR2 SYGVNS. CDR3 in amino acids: CASRFQGDAGGYTF. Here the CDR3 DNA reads TGTGCCAGCAGGTTCCAGGGGGATGCAGGGGGCTACACCTTC.

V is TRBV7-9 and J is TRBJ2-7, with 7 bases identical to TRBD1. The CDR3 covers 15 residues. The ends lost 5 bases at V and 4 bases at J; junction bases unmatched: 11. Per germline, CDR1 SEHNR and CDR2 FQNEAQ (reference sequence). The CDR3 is CASSQGQEFRYEQYF. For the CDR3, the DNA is TGTGCCAGCAGCCAAGGACAGGAGTTTAGATACGAGCAGTACTTC.

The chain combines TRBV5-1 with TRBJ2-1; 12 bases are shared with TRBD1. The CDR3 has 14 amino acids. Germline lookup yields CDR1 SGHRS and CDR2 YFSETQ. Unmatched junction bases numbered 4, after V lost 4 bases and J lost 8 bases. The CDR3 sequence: CASSIGTGGYEQFF. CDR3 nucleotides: TGCGCCAGCAGCATAGGGACAGGGGGCTATGAGCAGTTCTTC.

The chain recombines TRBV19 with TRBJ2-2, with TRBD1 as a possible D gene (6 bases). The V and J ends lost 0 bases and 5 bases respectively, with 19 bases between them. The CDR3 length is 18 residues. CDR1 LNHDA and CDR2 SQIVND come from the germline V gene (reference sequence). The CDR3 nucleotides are TGTGCCAGTAGTATAGAATCGGGGTTTTGGGGGCGAACCGGGGAGCTGTTTTTT. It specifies CASSIESGFWGRTGELFF.

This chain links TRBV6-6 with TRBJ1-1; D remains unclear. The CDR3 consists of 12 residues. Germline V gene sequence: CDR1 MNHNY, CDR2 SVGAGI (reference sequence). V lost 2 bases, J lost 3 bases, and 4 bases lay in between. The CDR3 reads CASSYTDTEAFF. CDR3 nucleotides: TGTGCCAGCAGTTACACAGACACTGAAGCTTTCTTT.

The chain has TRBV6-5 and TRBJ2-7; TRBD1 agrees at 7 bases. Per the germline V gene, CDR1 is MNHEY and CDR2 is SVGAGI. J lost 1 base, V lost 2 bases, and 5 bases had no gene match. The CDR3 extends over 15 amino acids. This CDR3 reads CASSYEAGGSYEQYF. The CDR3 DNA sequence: TGTGCCAGCAGTTACGAGGCAGGGGGTTCCTACGAGCAGTACTTC.

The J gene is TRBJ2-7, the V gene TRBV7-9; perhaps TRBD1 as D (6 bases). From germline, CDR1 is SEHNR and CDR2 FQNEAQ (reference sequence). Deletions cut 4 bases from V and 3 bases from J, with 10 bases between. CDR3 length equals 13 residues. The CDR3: CASSSTGFYEQYF. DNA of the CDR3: TGTGCCAGCAGCTCAACAGGGTTCTACGAGCAGTACTTC.

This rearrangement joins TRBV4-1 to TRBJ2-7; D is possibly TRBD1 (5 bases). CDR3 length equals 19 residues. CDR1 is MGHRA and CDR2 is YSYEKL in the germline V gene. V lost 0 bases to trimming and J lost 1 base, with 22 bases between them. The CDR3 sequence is CASSQDSASRQTPSYEQYF. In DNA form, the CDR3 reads TGCGCCAGCAGCCAAGATTCGGCGAGTAGACAGACACCTTCCTACGAGCAGTACTTC.